Each of the 22 T cell receptor beta chains below was sequenced from the same sample in a study of CD8+ T cells in alopecia areata. Treatment reported: oral pan-JAK inhibitor, 5-10 mg twice daily. Extracted RNA was reverse transcribed, and the resulting cDNA served as sequencing template. TCRdb's copy holds only in-frame clones and misses some; the assay was immunoSEQ multiplex PCR. The repertoire holds roughly 200,000 clones, with 53% as singletons. This specimen consisted of CD8+ T cells sorted from blood, obtained at week 24, from a patient treated with tofacitinib. The receptors derive from a human donor with alopecia areata.

This clone has a count of ten or more. Additional DNA sequences in this sample encode the identical CDR3. V and J are TRBV6-6 and TRBJ2-2; 7 nucleotides match TRBD2. This CDR3 comprises 15 residues. Germline V lookup: CDR1 MNHNY, CDR2 SVGAGI (reference sequence). V was clipped by 5 bases and J by 5 bases; unmatched bases: 8. CDR3 region: CASSPRSGGTGELFF. The DNA for the CDR3 is TGTGCCAGCAGTCCTCGGTCCGGGGGGACCGGGGAGCTGTTTTTT.

CDR3 coding DNA: TGCGCCAGCAGCCTGGGACAGACCTACGAGCAGTACTTC. The encoded protein is CASSLGQTYEQYF. J is TRBJ2-7 and V is TRBV4-1, with 7 bases that match TRBD1. The CDR3 is 13 residues long. V lost 4 bases, J lost 2 bases, and 2 bases stayed unmatched. Germline CDR1 is MGHRA and CDR2 is YSYEKL.

The chain links TRBV2 to TRBJ2-1, with D possibly matching TRBD2 (6 bases). V was shortened by 8 bases and J by 8 bases, with 19 bases between the two germline ends. Germline CDR1 and CDR2: SNHLY and FYNNEI. CDR3 length: 14 amino acids. CDR3 in amino acids: CASHFLRGGDEQFF. CDR3 nucleotide sequence: TGTGCCAGCCACTTCCTGAGGGGAGGCGATGAGCAGTTCTTC.

The sample holds a few counts of this clone. The DNA of the CDR3 is TGTGCCATCAGTGAGTCGTTAGAGGGAACGCAGTATTTT. Residues: CAISESLEGTQYF. The rearrangement uses TRBV10-3 and TRBJ2-3; a possible D gene is TRBD2 (5 bases). The CDR3 totals 13 residues. The germline V gene has CDR1 ENHRY and CDR2 SYGVKD. V lost 0 bases and J lost 9, with 10 bases in between.

The V and J genes are TRBV7-9 and TRBJ2-7; 9 bases agree with TRBD1. V was pared by 5 bases and J by 2 bases, with 7 bases of the junction left unmatched. Germline CDR1 SEHNR, CDR2 FQNEAQ (reference sequence). The CDR3 length is 15 residues. CDR3 nucleotide sequence: TGTGCCAGCAGCCCCTCCGGGACAGGGACCTACGAGCAGTACTTC. Translated: CASSPSGTGTYEQYF. The variable domain in full, completed from reference TRBV7-9 and TRBJ2-7, reads DTGVSQNPRHKITKRGQNVTFRCDPISEHNRLYWYRQTLGQGPEFLTYFQNEAQLEKSRLLSDRFSAERPKGSFSTLEIQRTEQGDSAMYLCASSPSGTGTYEQYFGPGTRLTVT.

V gene TRBV29-1 combines with J gene TRBJ1-2; D is undetermined. V lost 1 base, J lost 0 bases, and 9 bases lay in between. Germline V gene data show CDR1 as SQVTM and CDR2 as ANQGSEA. CDR3 length equals 14 residues. This CDR3 reads CSVEVYTANYGYTF. The CDR3 nucleotides read TGCAGCGTTGAAGTCTACACAGCTAACTATGGCTACACCTTC.

The DNA of the CDR3 is TGCAGCGTTACCGGGACGGAGACCTACGAGCAGTACTTC. The encoded protein is CSVTGTETYEQYF. The rearrangement links TRBV29-1 to TRBJ2-7; the D gene could be TRBD1 or TRBD2 (5 bases each). Looked up from germline, CDR1 is SQVTM and CDR2 is ANQGSEA. The CDR3 has 13 amino acids. Deletions cut 5 bases from V and 2 bases from J, with 13 bases between.

The J gene is TRBJ2-7, the V gene TRBV11-3; possible D gene TRBD2, 5 bases. With 1 base removed from V and 6 bases from J, the gap between germline ends came to 7 bases. The CDR3 contains 12 residues. The germline V gene encodes CDR1 SGHNT and CDR2 YENEEA. The CDR3 sequence is CASSLVATEQYF. The CDR3 nucleotides are TGTGCCAGCAGCTTAGTAGCGACCGAGCAGTACTTC.

This CDR3 is CASSLYESSYNSPLHF. CDR3 sequence (DNA): TGTGCCAGCAGCTTGTACGAGAGCTCCTATAATTCACCCCTCCACTTT. The chain carries TRBV5-6 and TRBJ1-6, with D unresolved. Germline loops: CDR1 SGHDT, CDR2 YYEEEE. The length of the CDR3 is 16 residues. Deletions cut 1 base from V and 0 bases from J, with 8 bases between. Using reference TRBV5-6 and TRBJ1-6 for the parts outside the CDR3, the full variable domain is DAGVTQSPTHLIKTRGQQVTLRCSPKSGHDTVSWYQQALGQGPQFIFQYYEEEERQRGNFPDRFSGHQFPNYSSELNVNALLLGDSALYLCASSLYESSYNSPLHFGNGTRLTVT.

The V and J genes are TRBV5-6 and TRBJ1-1, with D possibly TRBD1 on 6 matching bases. The germline gives CDR1 SGHDT, CDR2 YYEEEE. Trimming left V 2 bases short and J 6 bases short, with 17 bases between. This CDR3 is 15 amino acids long. CDR3 nucleotides: TGTGCCAGCAGCTTTGACATGGGGGGCGCGTCTGAAGCTTTCTTT. It specifies CASSFDMGGASEAFF.

The V and J genes are TRBV27 and TRBJ2-1, with 8 bases that match TRBD1. The CDR3 consists of 16 residues. V dropped 5 bases and J dropped 1; count of bases not matched to a gene: 7. Germline V gene lookup returns CDR1 MNHEY and CDR2 SMNVEV (reference sequence). The CDR3 bases are TGTGCCAGCAGTACAAAGGACAGGGCATCCTACAATGAGCAGTTCTTC. This gives the protein CASSTKDRASYNEQFF.

This clone was counted between two and nine times. The V call is TRBV7-9, the J call TRBJ2-1; the match to TRBD2 covers 8 bases. CDR1 and CDR2 from the germline V gene are SEHNR and FQNEAQ (reference sequence). The CDR3 consists of 12 residues. The CDR3 bases are TGTGCATGGTTAGCGGGGAACAATGAGCAGTTCTTC. It specifies CAWLAGNNEQFF.

This clone was counted between two and nine times. The chain recombines TRBV7-9 with TRBJ1-4; D might be TRBD1 (5 bases). There are 13 residues in the CDR3. V shed 4 bases and J shed 8 bases, with 11 bases lying between them. The germline gives CDR1 SEHNR, CDR2 FQNEAQ (reference sequence). CDR3 DNA sequence: TGTGCCAGCAGCTCGGGGCCCACCGAAAAACTGTTTTTT. Amino acids: CASSSGPTEKLFF.

The J gene is TRBJ2-3, the V gene TRBV11-2, with 7 bases that match TRBD1. V trimming: 5 bases; J trimming: 1 base; junction bases outside the gene matches: 9. The CDR3 is made up of 16 amino acids. Germline assignment: CDR1 SGHAT and CDR2 FQNNGV. The CDR3 reads CASSPLGTDRTDTQYF. CDR3 sequence (DNA): TGTGCCAGCAGCCCTCTCGGGACAGACCGCACAGATACGCAGTATTTT.

This rearrangement joins TRBV6-5 to TRBJ1-5; TRBD1 matches at 8 bases. V trimming: 5 bases; J trimming: 6 bases; junction bases outside the gene matches: 6. This CDR3 is 14 amino acids long. Germline-derived CDR1 and CDR2 are MNHEY and SVGAGI. CDR3 region: CASSPGTGAQPQHF. In nucleotides, the CDR3 is TGTGCCAGCAGTCCCGGGACAGGAGCTCAGCCCCAGCATTTT.

This chain links TRBV29-1 with TRBJ2-5; 9 nucleotides match TRBD2. CDR1 is SQVTM and CDR2 is ANQGSEA in the germline V gene. CDR3 length: 19 residues. J gave up 5 bases and V 6 bases, and 25 bases lay outside the gene matches. CDR3 nucleotides: TGCAGCGTCCCCTTTTGGGCAGGGGGTGAGCGGGGGGCCCCTGAGACCCAGTACTTC. It specifies CSVPFWAGGERGAPETQYF.

This chain uses TRBV5-4 with TRBJ2-5; TRBD1 matches at 9 bases. From germline, CDR1 is SGHNT and CDR2 YYREEE (reference sequence). The junction had 8 bases not matched to a gene; V was cut back by 0 bases and J by 5 bases. The CDR3 is 16 residues long. Written as DNA, the CDR3 is TGTGCCAGCAGCTTGGTTGGACAGGGGTTGGAGGAGACCCAGTACTTC. The encoded protein is CASSLVGQGLEETQYF.

This clone was found a few times. The rearrangement uses TRBV5-1 and TRBJ1-1; 7 bases align to TRBD1. With 9 bases clipped from V and 1 base from J, the junction kept 6 bases outside the gene matches. The length of the CDR3 is 13 residues. From germline, CDR1 is SGHRS and CDR2 YFSETQ. The CDR3 DNA reads TGCGCCACCAGACAGGGTCCGAACACTGAAGCTTTCTTT. It translates to CATRQGPNTEAFF.

The chain joins TRBV27 to TRBJ1-1; maybe TRBD1 (5 bases). The germline gives CDR1 MNHEY, CDR2 SMNVEV (reference sequence). The V end was cut by 5 bases, the J end by 0 bases, with 13 bases between. The CDR3 has 15 residues. The CDR3 DNA reads TGTGCCAGCAGTACCCTAGGAGGGGTGAACACTGAAGCTTTCTTT. It specifies CASSTLGGVNTEAFF.

This clone was seen a handful of times. V and J are TRBV11-2 and TRBJ2-1; maybe TRBD1 (5 bases). From germline, CDR1 is SGHAT and CDR2 FQNNGV. The ends were cut back, 1 base at V and 7 bases at J, with 14 bases in the middle. CDR3 length: 15 residues. The CDR3: CASSLAGLARNEQFF. DNA of the CDR3: TGTGCCAGCAGCTTAGCAGGGTTGGCAAGAAATGAGCAGTTCTTC.

V usage is TRBV29-1 and J usage is TRBJ1-1; 8 bases line up with TRBD1. The CDR3 spans 14 residues. J was trimmed by 5 bases and V by 3 bases; bases with no gene match: 8. CDR1 SQVTM and CDR2 ANQGSEA come from the germline V gene. The CDR3 here is CSVDLQGAGTEAFF. As DNA, the CDR3 is TGCAGCGTTGACCTTCAGGGGGCAGGGACTGAAGCTTTCTTT.

V and J are TRBV19 and TRBJ2-5, with D possibly matching TRBD1 (5 bases). CDR1 LNHDA and CDR2 SQIVND come from the germline V gene (reference sequence). Between the trimmed V and J ends, which lost 5 bases and 5 bases, there was a span of 12 bases. This CDR3 comprises 13 residues. CDR3 bases: TGTGCCAGTAGTTCGACAGATTTCGAGACCCAGTACTTC. Translating gives CASSSTDFETQYF.